The next 32 T cell receptor beta chains were all read from a single sample in a study of blood T cell repertoires in COVID-19. The protocol was immunoSEQ multiplex PCR, while the TCRdb copy is restricted to in-frame clones and leaves out a portion. The table includes approximately 270,000 clones, around 86% detected once. Material for sequencing was peripheral blood. The receptors here all came from a man in his forties with active or convalescent COVID-19.

This clone was detected only once. The rearrangement links TRBV27 to TRBJ2-1; 11 nucleotides match TRBD2. Germline CDR1 and CDR2: MNHEY and SMNVEV (reference sequence). There are 20 residues in the CDR3. Trimming removed 1 base from V and 5 bases from J; junction bases left unmatched: 16. In DNA, the CDR3 is TGTGCCAGCAGTTTATGGGCAGGGTCTTCCCTAGCGGGAGGACACAATGAGCAGTTCTTC. Translated, it gives CASSLWAGSSLAGGHNEQFF.

The V call is TRBV5-1, the J call TRBJ2-2; D is possibly TRBD1 (6 bases). V lost 5 bases and J lost 4, with 18 bases in between. The CDR3 is made up of 16 amino acids. In germline, CDR1 is SGHRS, CDR2 YFSETQ. The CDR3 here is CASRSQGKLGTGELFF. The CDR3 nucleotides are TGCGCCAGCAGGTCGCAGGGGAAGTTGGGCACCGGGGAGCTGTTTTTT.

V and J are TRBV18 and TRBJ2-5; 8 bases map to TRBD1. J lost 5 bases, V lost 2 bases, and 13 bases had no gene match. The V gene's germline CDR1 is KGHSH and CDR2 LQKENI. The CDR3 runs to 17 residues. For the CDR3, the DNA is TGTGCCAGCTCACCAATCGCACAGGGGGAAAATCCGGAGACCCAGTACTTC. As protein: CASSPIAQGENPETQYF.

This rearrangement joins TRBV7-9 to TRBJ2-5; TRBD2 agrees at 14 bases. Germline loops: CDR1 SEHNR, CDR2 FQNEAQ (reference sequence). V lost 5 bases and J lost 5; bases outside the gene matches: 10. The CDR3 is 17 amino acids. CDR3 residues: CASSLPTSGRAKETQYF. CDR3 sequence (DNA): TGTGCCAGCAGCCTCCCGACTAGCGGGAGGGCCAAGGAGACCCAGTACTTC.

V gene TRBV6-5 combines with J gene TRBJ1-1, with TRBD1 matching over 10 bases. The CDR3 length is 15 residues. Germline V gives CDR1 MNHEY, CDR2 SVGAGI. Trimming at V came to 6 bases and at J to 10 bases, leaving 14 bases not matched to a gene. CDR3 in DNA: TGTGCCAGCAGCCTATCCGGGACAGGGGACACCACAGCTTTCTTT. Its translation is CASSLSGTGDTTAFF.

In regard to this clone: Distinct nucleotide sequences in the sample also encode this CDR3. The chain links TRBV6-5 to TRBJ1-1; D unresolved. V lost 2 bases and J lost 0, with 7 bases in between. The CDR3 loop spans 14 amino acids. Germline lookup yields CDR1 MNHEY and CDR2 SVGAGI. CDR3 nucleotides: TGTGCCAGCAGTTACGGGAGGGTGAACACTGAAGCTTTCTTT. Protein sequence: CASSYGRVNTEAFF.

This clone was seen only once. J is TRBJ1-5 and V is TRBV6-5, with no clear D. The V gene lost 0 bases and the J gene lost 9 bases, with 12 bases spanning the gap. This CDR3 region has 14 residues. Per the germline V gene, CDR1 is MNHEY and CDR2 is SVGAGI. CDR3 nucleotides: TGTGCCAGCAGTTACTCGCGAGGGAACGGGCCCCAGCATTTT. It specifies CASSYSRGNGPQHF.

The V gene is TRBV29-1, the J gene TRBJ2-7, with 7 bases that match TRBD2. Germline V lookup: CDR1 SQVTM, CDR2 ANQGSEA. This CDR3 is built from 15 residues. The V gene end was trimmed by 4 bases and the J gene end by 2 bases; junction bases not matched to a gene: 11. CDR3 protein: CSVGPGGWDPYEQYF. The DNA of the CDR3 is TGCAGCGTTGGCCCGGGAGGATGGGATCCCTACGAGCAGTACTTC.

The genes are TRBV19 and TRBJ1-4; D is perhaps TRBD1 (6 bases). The CDR3 runs to 15 residues. With 8 bases removed from V and 8 bases from J, the gap between germline ends came to 21 bases. Per germline, CDR1 LNHDA and CDR2 SQIVND (reference sequence). CDR3 in DNA: TGTGCCAGTCACAGAAACAGGGCGATAGGGGAAAAACTGTTTTTT. It is translated as CASHRNRAIGEKLFF.

The rearrangement joins TRBV28 to TRBJ1-3; the match to TRBD1 covers 7 bases. CDR1 is MDHEN, CDR2 SYDVKM, per germline. V was pared by 6 bases and J by 0 bases, with 5 bases of the junction left unmatched. This CDR3 contains 15 residues. In nucleotides, the CDR3 is TGTGCCAGCAGGACAGGGACCTACTCTGGAAACACCATATATTTT. It codes for CASRTGTYSGNTIYF. Supplemented by reference TRBV28 and TRBJ1-3, the full variable domain reads DVKVTQSSRYLVKRTGEKVFLECVQDMDHENMFWYRQDPGLGLRLIYFSYDVKMKEKGDIPEGYSVSREKKERFSLILESASTNQTSMYLCASRTGTYSGNTIYFGEGSWLTVV.

This chain connects TRBV7-6 to TRBJ2-5; possible D gene TRBD1, 6 bases. This CDR3 is built from 18 residues. From germline, CDR1 is SGHVS and CDR2 FNYEAQ. V gave up 8 bases and J gave up 5 bases, with 30 bases separating them. The CDR3 nucleotides are TGTGCCAGCTCCGCCTCTCCCCGGGGCCAGGGGTTCTTGGAGACCCAGTACTTC. It is translated as CASSASPRGQGFLETQYF. The full variable domain, rest sourced from reference TRBV7-6 and TRBJ2-5, is GAGVSQSPRYKVTKRGQDVALRCDPISGHVSLYWYRQALGQGPEFLTYFNYEAQQDKSGLPNDRFSAERPEGSISTLTIQRTEQRDSAMYRCASSASPRGQGFLETQYFGPGTRLLVL.

This rearrangement joins TRBV3-1 (or the pseudogene TRBV3-2) to TRBJ2-3; 9 nucleotides align to TRBD2. Germline trimming cut 4 bases from V and 1 base from J; bases unmatched to any gene: 6. CDR3 length equals 16 residues. Looked up from germline, CDR1 is LGHDT and CDR2 is YNNKEL (reference sequence). CDR3 amino acids: CASSPGVAGGTDTQYF. Here the CDR3 DNA reads TGTGCCAGCAGCCCGGGGGTAGCGGGGGGCACAGATACGCAGTATTTT.

The V and J genes are TRBV14 and TRBJ1-1; the D is unclear. Between the trimmed V and J ends, which lost 4 bases and 6 bases, there was a span of 12 bases. Germline V gene data show CDR1 as SGHDN and CDR2 as FVKESK. This CDR3 comprises 13 residues. For the CDR3, the DNA is TGTGCCAGCAGCCCCGGGATTAGGGCTGAAGCTTTCTTT. This encodes CASSPGIRAEAFF. The whole variable domain, remainder taken from reference TRBV14 and TRBJ1-1, is EAGVTQFPSHSVIEKGQTVTLRCDPISGHDNLYWYRRVMGKEIKFLLHFVKESKQDESGMPNNRFLAERTGGTYSTLKVQPAELEDSGVYFCASSPGIRAEAFFGQGTRLTVV.

The V and J genes are TRBV7-6 and TRBJ2-5; TRBD1 aligns across 7 bases. CDR1 and CDR2 from the germline V gene are SGHVS and FNYEAQ. V trimming: 6 bases; J trimming: 5 bases; junction bases outside the gene matches: 6. The CDR3 is 13 amino acids. The CDR3 loop is CASSNRGGETQYF. CDR3 nucleotides: TGTGCCAGCAGTAACAGGGGTGGCGAGACCCAGTACTTC.

The chain employs TRBV5-1 and TRBJ1-6; D possibly corresponds to TRBD1 (6 bases). The length of the CDR3 is 14 residues. Germline V CDR1 and CDR2: SGHRS, YFSETQ. Trimming took off 3 bases at V and 8 bases at J, with 12 bases between the two ends. The CDR3 DNA reads as TGCGCCAGCAGCTCCTACAGGGTTGATTCACCCCTCCACTTT. Protein product: CASSSYRVDSPLHF.

The chain links TRBV10-2 to TRBJ1-4; TRBD1 agrees at 12 bases. Germline CDR1 WSHSY, CDR2 SAAADI. This CDR3 comprises 15 residues. J gave up 5 bases and V 10 bases, and 8 bases lay outside the gene matches. In DNA form, the CDR3 reads TGCGCCAACCCGGGACAGGGGGCGGCGAATGAAAAACTGTTTTTT. Translated: CANPGQGAANEKLFF.

The V gene is TRBV6-5, the J gene TRBJ2-7, with D possibly TRBD1 on 6 matching bases. CDR3 length: 15 residues. Germline assignment: CDR1 MNHEY and CDR2 SVGAGI. Trimming left V 7 bases short and J 5 bases short, with 21 bases between. DNA of the CDR3: TGTGCCAGCACCTTTACCTCAGGGGAATCTAACGAGCAGTACTTC. Its translation is CASTFTSGESNEQYF.

This chain uses TRBV12-3 or TRBV12-4 with TRBJ2-1; 8 bases agree with TRBD1. With 7 bases clipped from V and 6 bases from J, the junction kept 5 bases outside the gene matches. The CDR3 loop spans 13 amino acids. The CDR3 here is CASIPDRGNEQFF. The CDR3 DNA reads as TGTGCCAGCATTCCAGACAGGGGCAATGAGCAGTTCTTC.

The genes are TRBV11-2 and TRBJ1-1; the D is unclear. CDR1 SGHAT and CDR2 FQNNGV come from the germline V gene. Trimming pared 3 bases from V and 1 base from J, leaving 9 bases between. The length of the CDR3 is 14 residues. The DNA for the CDR3 is TGTGCCAGCAGCTTTGGTCGCAGGAACACTGAAGCTTTCTTT. It translates to CASSFGRRNTEAFF.

This clone was picked up many times. This sequence joins TRBV5-6 and TRBJ2-2, with a tentative D call TRBD1 (6 bases). Trimming took off 4 bases at V and 1 base at J, with 14 bases between the two ends. The CDR3 is made up of 16 amino acids. CDR1 and CDR2 from the germline V gene are SGHDT and YYEEEE. CDR3 loop: CASSPGARLNTGELFF. In nucleotides, the CDR3 is TGTGCCAGCAGCCCAGGGGCCAGGTTGAACACCGGGGAGCTGTTTTTT.

The V call is TRBV28, the J call TRBJ1-5, with a weak D call TRBD1 (5 bases). Trimming removed 3 bases at V and 5 bases at J, with 11 bases between. Germline V gene lookup returns CDR1 MDHEN and CDR2 SYDVKM. There are 14 residues in the CDR3. The CDR3 DNA reads TGTGCCAGCAGTTTTGGGGCAGGCTATCAGCCCCAGCATTTT. The encoded protein is CASSFGAGYQPQHF. Variable domain in full (rest from reference TRBV28 and TRBJ1-5): DVKVTQSSRYLVKRTGEKVFLECVQDMDHENMFWYRQDPGLGLRLIYFSYDVKMKEKGDIPEGYSVSREKKERFSLILESASTNQTSMYLCASSFGAGYQPQHFGDGTRLSIL.

The genes are TRBV29-1 and TRBJ2-1, with TRBD2 as a possible D gene (5 bases). Germline CDR1 SQVTM, CDR2 ANQGSEA. With 0 bases removed from V and 6 bases from J, the gap between germline ends came to 33 bases. This CDR3 is 21 amino acids long. The chain's CDR3 is CSVEDRGQDFPVRAWSNEQFF. The CDR3 coding sequence is TGCAGCGTTGAAGACCGGGGTCAGGATTTTCCCGTACGAGCCTGGAGCAATGAGCAGTTCTTC.

V usage is TRBV18 and J usage is TRBJ2-5; the match to TRBD2 covers 11 bases. From germline, CDR1 is KGHSH and CDR2 LQKENI. The CDR3 consists of 16 residues. With V trimmed by 3 bases and J by 1 base, 4 bases remained unmatched. In DNA form, the CDR3 reads TGTGCCAGCTCACCTACAACTAGCGGGAGCCAAGAGACCCAGTACTTC. This translates into CASSPTTSGSQETQYF. Variable domain in full (rest from reference TRBV18 and TRBJ2-5): NAGVMQNPRHLVRRRGQEARLRCSPMKGHSHVYWYRQLPEEGLKFMVYLQKENIIDESGMPKERFSAEFPKEGPSILRIQQVVRGDSAAYFCASSPTTSGSQETQYFGPGTRLLVL.

The chain recombines TRBV4-2 with TRBJ1-1, with TRBD1 matching over 7 bases. This CDR3 contains 18 residues. Looked up from germline, CDR1 is LGHNA and CDR2 is YNFKEQ. Trimming removed 0 bases from V and 5 bases from J; junction bases left unmatched: 15. The CDR3: CASSQEGSLTGIPTEAFF. CDR3 coding DNA: TGTGCCAGCAGCCAAGAAGGATCCCTGACAGGGATACCAACTGAAGCTTTCTTT.

The rearrangement joins TRBV9 to TRBJ2-2; D may be TRBD2 (5 bases). This CDR3 comprises 13 residues. From germline, CDR1 is SGDLS and CDR2 YYNGEE. Trimming took off 0 bases at V and 5 bases at J, with 5 bases between the two ends. Here the CDR3 reads CASSVERTGELFF. The CDR3 nucleotides are TGTGCCAGCAGCGTAGAGCGGACCGGGGAGCTGTTTTTT.

A few counts support this clone. This chain joins TRBV11-1 and TRBJ1-5; D is ambiguous. The CDR3 length is 14 residues. Germline V gene data show CDR1 as SGHAT and CDR2 as FQDESV (reference sequence). Trimming cost V 5 bases and J 3 bases, with 11 bases left between them. The DNA of the CDR3 is TGTGCCAGCAGCCGCTTGAGTTACAATCAGCCCCAGCATTTT. Amino acid sequence: CASSRLSYNQPQHF.

This clone was observed a single time. V gene TRBV18 combines with J gene TRBJ2-1, with a tentative D call TRBD2 (5 bases). V gave up 3 bases and J gave up 7 bases, with 19 bases separating them. The CDR3 length is 16 residues. CDR1 and CDR2 from the germline V gene are KGHSH and LQKENI. The chain's CDR3 is CASSPLETGTGNEQFF. CDR3 nucleotides: TGTGCCAGCTCACCCCTGGAAACGGGAACGGGGAATGAGCAGTTCTTC.

This clone was seen a single time. This rearrangement joins TRBV7-9 to TRBJ1-2, with D perhaps matching TRBD1 (6 bases). Germline V gives CDR1 SEHNR, CDR2 FQNEAQ (reference sequence). Trimming took off 5 bases at V and 4 bases at J, with 11 bases between the two ends. The CDR3 length is 13 residues. CDR3 bases: TGTGCCAGCAGCGTAGTAGGGGGCTATGGCTACACCTTC. Encoded protein: CASSVVGGYGYTF.

The chain employs TRBV14 and TRBJ2-3; the match to TRBD2 covers 8 bases. J was trimmed by 1 base and V by 8 bases; bases with no gene match: 8. CDR1 SGHDN and CDR2 FVKESK come from the germline V gene. The CDR3 covers 15 residues. CDR3 sequence reads: CASGPGTSGTDTQYF. The CDR3 DNA is TGTGCCAGCGGACCCGGGACTAGTGGCACAGATACGCAGTATTTT.

The chain recombines TRBV12-5 with TRBJ2-5, with 7 nucleotides matching TRBD2. Germline lookup yields CDR1 LGHNT and CDR2 FRNRAP. Trimming removed 0 bases from V and 2 bases from J; junction bases left unmatched: 3. This CDR3 has 15 amino acids. The CDR3 nucleotides are TGTGCTAGTGGTTTGGTACTGGGGGGGCAAGAGACCCAGTACTTC. Translating gives CASGLVLGGQETQYF.

This chain links TRBV11-3 with TRBJ1-2, with D uncertain. The V end was cut by 2 bases, the J end by 2 bases, with 6 bases between. Germline lookup yields CDR1 SGHNT and CDR2 YENEEA. This CDR3 has 13 amino acids. The CDR3 is CASSLNGNYGYTF. The CDR3 DNA follows: TGTGCCAGCAGCTTAAACGGGAACTATGGCTACACCTTC.

This chain joins TRBV23-1 and TRBJ2-7; 7 bases are shared with TRBD1. TRBV23-1 is an ORF, with its function uncertain. The trim removed 2 bases at V and 0 bases at J, leaving 10 bases unmatched. The CDR3 loop spans 17 amino acids. The CDR3 loop reads CASSQPRQGRASYEQYF. The CDR3 nucleotides are TGCGCCAGCAGTCAACCGAGACAGGGAAGGGCCTCCTACGAGCAGTACTTC.